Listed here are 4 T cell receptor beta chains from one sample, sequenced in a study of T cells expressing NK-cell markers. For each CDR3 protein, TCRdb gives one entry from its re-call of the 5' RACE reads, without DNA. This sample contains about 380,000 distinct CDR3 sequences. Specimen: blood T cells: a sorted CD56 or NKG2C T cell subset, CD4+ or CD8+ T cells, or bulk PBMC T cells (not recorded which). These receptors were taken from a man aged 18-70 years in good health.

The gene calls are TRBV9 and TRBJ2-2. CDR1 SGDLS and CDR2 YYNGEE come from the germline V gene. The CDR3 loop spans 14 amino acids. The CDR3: CASSYRTNTGELFF.

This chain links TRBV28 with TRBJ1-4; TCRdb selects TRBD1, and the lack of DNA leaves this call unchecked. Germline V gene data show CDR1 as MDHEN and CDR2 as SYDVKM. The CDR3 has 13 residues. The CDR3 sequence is CASTPGVMKGLFF.

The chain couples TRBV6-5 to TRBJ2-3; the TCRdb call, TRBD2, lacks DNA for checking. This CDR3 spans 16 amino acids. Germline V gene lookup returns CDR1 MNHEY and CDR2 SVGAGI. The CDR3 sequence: CASSYGSSGGEDTQYF.

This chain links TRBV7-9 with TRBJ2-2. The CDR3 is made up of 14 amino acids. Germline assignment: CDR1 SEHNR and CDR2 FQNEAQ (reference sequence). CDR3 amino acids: CASSLASITGELFF.